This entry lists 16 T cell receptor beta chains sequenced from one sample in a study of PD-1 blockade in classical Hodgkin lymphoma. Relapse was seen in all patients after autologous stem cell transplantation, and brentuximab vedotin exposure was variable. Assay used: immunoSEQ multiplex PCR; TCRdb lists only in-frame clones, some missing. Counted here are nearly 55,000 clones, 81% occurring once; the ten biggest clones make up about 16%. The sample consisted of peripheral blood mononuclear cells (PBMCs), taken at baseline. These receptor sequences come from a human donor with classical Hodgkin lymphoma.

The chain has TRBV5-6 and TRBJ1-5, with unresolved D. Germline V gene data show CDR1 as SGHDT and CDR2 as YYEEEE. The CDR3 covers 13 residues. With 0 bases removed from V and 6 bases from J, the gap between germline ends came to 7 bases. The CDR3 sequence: CASSLAVGQPQHF. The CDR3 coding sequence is TGTGCCAGCAGCTTGGCCGTCGGTCAGCCCCAGCATTTT.

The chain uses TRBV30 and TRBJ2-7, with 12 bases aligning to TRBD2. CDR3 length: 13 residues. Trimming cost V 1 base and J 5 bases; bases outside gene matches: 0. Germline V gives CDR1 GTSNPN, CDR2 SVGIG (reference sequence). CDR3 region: CAWSGLAGDEQYV. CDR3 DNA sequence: TGTGCCTGGAGTGGACTAGCGGGAGACGAGCAGTACGTC.

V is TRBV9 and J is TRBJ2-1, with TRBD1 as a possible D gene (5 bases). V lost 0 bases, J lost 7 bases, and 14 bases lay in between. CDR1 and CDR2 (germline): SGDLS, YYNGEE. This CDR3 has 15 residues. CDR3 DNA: TGTGCCAGCAGCGTAGATTTTAGGGGTAAGAATGAGCAGTTCTTC. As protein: CASSVDFRGKNEQFF.

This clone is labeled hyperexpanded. The CDR3 spells CASRDRVFGEAFF. The DNA of the CDR3 is TGTGCCAGCCGTGACAGGGTTTTTGGTGAAGCTTTCTTT. This chain joins TRBV7-2 and TRBJ1-1; 7 bases match TRBD1. Germline trimming cut 8 bases from V and 7 bases from J; bases unmatched to any gene: 10. Per germline, CDR1 SGHTA and CDR2 FQGNSA. The CDR3 runs 13 residues.

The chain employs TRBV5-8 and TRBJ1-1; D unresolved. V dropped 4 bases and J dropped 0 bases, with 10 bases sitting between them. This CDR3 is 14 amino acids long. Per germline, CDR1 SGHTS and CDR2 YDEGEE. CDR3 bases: TGTGCCAGCAGCCGGAGAATAGTGAACACTGAAGCTTTCTTT. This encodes CASSRRIVNTEAFF. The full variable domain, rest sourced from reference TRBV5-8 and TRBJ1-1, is EAGVTQSPTHLIKTRGQQATLRCSPISGHTSVYWYQQALGLGLQFLLWYDEGEERNRGNFPPRFSGRQFPNYSSELNVNALELEDSALYLCASSRRIVNTEAFFGQGTRLTVV.

The CDR3 is CASSYASGNTIYF. The CDR3 nucleotides are TGTGCCAGCAGTTACGCCTCTGGAAACACCATATATTTT. The genes are TRBV6-5 and TRBJ1-3; D gene ambiguous. Germline loops: CDR1 MNHEY, CDR2 SVGAGI. The CDR3 runs 13 residues. V lost 2 bases and J lost 0, with 2 bases in between.

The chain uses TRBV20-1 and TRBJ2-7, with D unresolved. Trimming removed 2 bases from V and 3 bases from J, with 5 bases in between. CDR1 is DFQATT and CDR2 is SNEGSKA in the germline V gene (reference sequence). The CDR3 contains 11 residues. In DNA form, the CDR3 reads TGCAGTGCTAGACAGAACTACGAGCAGTACTTC. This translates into CSARQNYEQYF.

DNA for the CDR3: TGTGCCAGCTCACCTCTGACAGGGACTAATGAAAAACTGTTTTTT. It codes for CASSPLTGTNEKLFF. V and J are TRBV18 and TRBJ1-4; 7 bases align to TRBD1. Germline V lookup: CDR1 KGHSH, CDR2 LQKENI. The CDR3 runs 15 residues. J lost 2 bases, V lost 3 bases, and 3 bases had no gene match.

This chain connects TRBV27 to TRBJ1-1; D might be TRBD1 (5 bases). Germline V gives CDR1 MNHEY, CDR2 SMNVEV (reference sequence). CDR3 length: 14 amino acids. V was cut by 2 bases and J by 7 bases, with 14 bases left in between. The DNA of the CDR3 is TGTGCCAGCAGTTTAATTGACAGCAGGAATGAAGCTTTCTTT. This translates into CASSLIDSRNEAFF.

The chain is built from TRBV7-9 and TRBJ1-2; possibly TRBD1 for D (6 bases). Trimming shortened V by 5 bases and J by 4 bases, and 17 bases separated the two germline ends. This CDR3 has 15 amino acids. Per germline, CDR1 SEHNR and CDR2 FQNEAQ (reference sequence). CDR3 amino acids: CASSTATGRFYGYTF. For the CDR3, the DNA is TGTGCCAGCAGCACTGCGACAGGTCGGTTCTATGGCTACACCTTC.

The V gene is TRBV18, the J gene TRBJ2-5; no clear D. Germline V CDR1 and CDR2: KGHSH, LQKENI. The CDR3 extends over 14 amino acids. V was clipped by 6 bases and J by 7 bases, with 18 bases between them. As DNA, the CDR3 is TGTGCCAGCTCTCCTTTTGGTAATAAGGGGACCCAGTACTTC. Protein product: CASSPFGNKGTQYF.

CDR3 amino acids: CASSSTVLQRGAGNTIYF. CDR3 nucleotide sequence: TGTGCCAGCAGCTCGACAGTTTTACAGCGGGGCGCTGGAAACACCATATATTTT. The chain links TRBV11-2 to TRBJ1-3, with a tentative D call TRBD1 (5 bases). Trimming cost V 4 bases and J 2 bases, with 21 bases left between them. Germline CDR1 SGHAT, CDR2 FQNNGV. The CDR3 contains 18 residues.

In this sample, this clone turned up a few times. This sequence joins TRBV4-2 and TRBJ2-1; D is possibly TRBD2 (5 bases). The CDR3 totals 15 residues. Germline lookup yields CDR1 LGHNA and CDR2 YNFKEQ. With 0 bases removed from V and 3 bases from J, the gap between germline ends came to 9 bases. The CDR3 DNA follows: TGTGCCAGCAGCCAAGAGCCTAGCCTCTACAATGAGCAGTTCTTC. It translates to CASSQEPSLYNEQFF.

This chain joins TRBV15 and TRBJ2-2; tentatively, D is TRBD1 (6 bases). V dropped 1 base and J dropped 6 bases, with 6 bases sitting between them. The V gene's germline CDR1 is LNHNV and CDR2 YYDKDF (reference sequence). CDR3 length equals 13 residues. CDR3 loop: CATSRAGAGELFF. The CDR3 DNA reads TGTGCCACCAGCAGAGCAGGGGCCGGGGAGCTGTTTTTT.

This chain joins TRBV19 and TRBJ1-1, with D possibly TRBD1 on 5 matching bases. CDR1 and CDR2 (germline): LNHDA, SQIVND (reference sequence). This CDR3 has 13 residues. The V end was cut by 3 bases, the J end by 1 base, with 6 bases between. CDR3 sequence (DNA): TGTGCCAGTAGTATCAGGGCGAACACTGAAGCTTTCTTT. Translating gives CASSIRANTEAFF.

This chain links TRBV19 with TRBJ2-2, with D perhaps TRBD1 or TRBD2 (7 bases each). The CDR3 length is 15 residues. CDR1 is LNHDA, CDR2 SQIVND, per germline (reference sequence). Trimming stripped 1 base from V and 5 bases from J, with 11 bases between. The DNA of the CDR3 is TGTGCCAGTAGTATAGTCAGGGGGGGGACCGGGGAGCTGTTTTTT. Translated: CASSIVRGGTGELFF. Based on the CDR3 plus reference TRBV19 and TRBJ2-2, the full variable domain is DGGITQSPKYLFRKEGQNVTLSCEQNLNHDAMYWYRQDPGQGLRLIYYSQIVNDFQKGDIAEGYSVSREKKESFPLTVTSAQKNPTAFYLCASSIVRGGTGELFFGEGSRLTVL.